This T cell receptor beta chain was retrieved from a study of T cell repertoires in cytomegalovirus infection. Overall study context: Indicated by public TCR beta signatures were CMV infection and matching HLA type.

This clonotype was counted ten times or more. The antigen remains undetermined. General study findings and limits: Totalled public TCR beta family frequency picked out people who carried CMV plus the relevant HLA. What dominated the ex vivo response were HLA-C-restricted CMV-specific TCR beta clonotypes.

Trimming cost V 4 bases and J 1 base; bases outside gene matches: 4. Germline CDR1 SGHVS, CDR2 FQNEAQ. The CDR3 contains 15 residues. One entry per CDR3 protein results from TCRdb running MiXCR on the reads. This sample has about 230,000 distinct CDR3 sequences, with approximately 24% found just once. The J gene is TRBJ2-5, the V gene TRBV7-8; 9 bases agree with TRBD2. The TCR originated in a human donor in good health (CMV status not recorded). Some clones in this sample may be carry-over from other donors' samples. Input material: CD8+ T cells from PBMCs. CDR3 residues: CASSWRGGIQETQYF. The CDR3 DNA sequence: TGTGCCAGCAGCTGGCGGGGGGGTATCCAAGAGACCCAGTACTTC.